One and the same sample provided the 13 T cell receptor beta chains below, sequenced in a study of CD8 T cells in Susac syndrome. Random hexamers primed reverse transcription of about 0.45 to 1 ug RNA. A single record per CDR3 protein comes from TCRdb applying MiXCR to the immunoSEQ multiplex PCR reads. In the table there are some 180,000 distinct CDR3 sequences, more than 85% of which are singletons. Sequenced material: CD4+ T cells from PBMCs. All receptors derive from a human donor with Susac syndrome.

CDR3 in amino acids: CASSGLGGMNYPYEQYF. The CDR3 DNA reads TGTGCCAGCAGTGGCCTCGGGGGCATGAATTATCCCTACGAGCAGTACTTC. The V call is TRBV25-1, the J call TRBJ2-7; D possibly uses TRBD1 or TRBD2 (6 bases each). Trimming stripped 4 bases from V and 2 bases from J, with 21 bases between. This CDR3 spans 17 amino acids. Per the germline V gene, CDR1 is MGHDK and CDR2 is SYGVNS.

This clonotype was seen a few times. The CDR3 DNA reads as TGTGCCAGCAAGTGGGCAGGGGGAAAGTACTTC. Residues: CASKWAGGKYF. V gene TRBV2 combines with J gene TRBJ2-5; the match to TRBD1 covers 7 bases. This CDR3 has 11 residues. From germline, CDR1 is SNHLY and CDR2 FYNNEI. V shed 7 bases, J shed 12 bases, and the junction held 8 bases outside the gene matches.

J is TRBJ2-1 and V is TRBV5-1; a possible D gene is TRBD2 (5 bases). From germline, CDR1 is SGHRS and CDR2 YFSETQ. Trimming pared 0 bases from V and 0 bases from J, leaving 10 bases between. There are 16 residues in the CDR3. CDR3 coding DNA: TGCGCCAGCAGCTTGGCCGGGGAGAGCTCCTACAATGAGCAGTTCTTC. Translated, it gives CASSLAGESSYNEQFF.

The chain is built from TRBV28 and TRBJ2-1; D call uncertain. V was pared by 6 bases and J by 4 bases, with 7 bases between. CDR3 length: 12 amino acids. Germline V gene lookup returns CDR1 MDHEN and CDR2 SYDVKM. The CDR3 DNA reads as TGTGCCAGCAGCCGGGTATACAATGAGCAGTTCTTC. Its translation: CASSRVYNEQFF.

V usage is TRBV28 and J usage is TRBJ2-7, with TRBD1 matching over 9 bases. This CDR3 region has 15 residues. In germline, CDR1 is MDHEN, CDR2 SYDVKM. V was pared by 3 bases and J by 2 bases, with 5 bases of the junction left unmatched. Here the CDR3 DNA reads TGTGCCAGCAGTTTCGGGACAGGGCCTCCCTACGAGCAGTACTTC. This gives the protein CASSFGTGPPYEQYF.

The chain links TRBV7-9 to TRBJ1-5, with TRBD1 matching over 7 bases. The germline V gene encodes CDR1 SEHNR and CDR2 FQNEAQ (reference sequence). After removal of 0 bases from V and 4 bases from J, the junction contained 3 bases not matched to a gene. This CDR3 region has 15 residues. The CDR3 here is CASSLAGTVNQPQHF. In nucleotides, the CDR3 is TGTGCCAGCAGCTTAGCGGGGACAGTTAATCAGCCCCAGCATTTT. The whole variable domain, filled in from reference TRBV7-9 and TRBJ1-5, reads DTGVSQNPRHKITKRGQNVTFRCDPISEHNRLYWYRQTLGQGPEFLTYFQNEAQLEKSRLLSDRFSAERPKGSFSTLEIQRTEQGDSAMYLCASSLAGTVNQPQHFGDGTRLSIL.

The chain joins TRBV28 to TRBJ2-5; 9 bases are a match to TRBD1. The CDR3 has 15 amino acids. The junction had 5 bases not matched to a gene; V was cut back by 4 bases and J by 2 bases. CDR1 and CDR2 (germline): MDHEN, SYDVKM. CDR3 bases: TGTGCCAGCAGTTCCCATGGACAGGGGCAAGAGACCCAGTACTTC. Translation: CASSSHGQGQETQYF.

The CDR3 here is CAISGKVGRNQPQHF. In DNA form, the CDR3 reads TGTGCCATCAGTGGGAAGGTGGGGAGAAATCAGCCCCAGCATTTT. The chain combines TRBV10-3 with TRBJ1-5; D is uncertain. Germline CDR1 ENHRY, CDR2 SYGVKD. CDR3 length: 15 residues. V was pared by 4 bases and J by 4 bases, with 14 bases between.

The count of this clonotype is one. The chain is built from TRBV6-1 and TRBJ2-5; tentatively, D is TRBD1 (6 bases). Trimming cost V 6 bases and J 0 bases, with 14 bases left between them. CDR1 and CDR2 from the germline V gene are MNHNS and SASEGT. This CDR3 is 15 amino acids long. The CDR3 spells CASSLVTGNQETQYF. The CDR3 DNA reads TGTGCCAGCAGCCTGGTTACAGGGAACCAAGAGACCCAGTACTTC.

V and J are TRBV12-3 or TRBV12-4 and TRBJ1-3; TRBD1 might be the D (5 bases). The CDR3 runs 11 residues. Trimming shortened V by 10 bases and J by 4 bases, and 8 bases separated the two germline ends. The CDR3 loop reads CATGYGNTIYF. In DNA form, the CDR3 reads TGTGCCACAGGGTACGGAAACACCATATATTTT.

The chain employs TRBV6-2 or TRBV6-3 and TRBJ2-3; TRBD2 aligns across 10 bases. The ends lost 5 bases at V and 2 bases at J; junction bases unmatched: 7. The CDR3 is 16 amino acids. CDR1 and CDR2 from the germline V gene are MNHEY and SVGEGT. In DNA, the CDR3 is TGTGCCAGCAGTGCAGGACTAGCGGTTCACACAGATACGCAGTATTTT. Translated, it gives CASSAGLAVHTDTQYF.

This chain joins TRBV6-1 and TRBJ1-4; D might be TRBD1 (6 bases). V was clipped by 5 bases and J by 6 bases, with 16 bases between them. Germline values: CDR1 MNHNS, CDR2 SASEGT. The CDR3 extends over 15 amino acids. The CDR3 sequence is CASSSHQAGDEKLFF. The CDR3 region has the DNA TGTGCCAGCAGTTCCCATCAAGCAGGGGATGAAAAACTGTTTTTT.

V and J are TRBV5-1 and TRBJ2-7; D uncertain. Germline CDR1 is SGHRS and CDR2 is YFSETQ. Trimming pared 3 bases from V and 0 bases from J, leaving 7 bases between. The CDR3 is 13 amino acids. The CDR3 DNA reads as TGCGCCAGCAGCTATAGGAGCTCCTACGAGCAGTACTTC. This codes for CASSYRSSYEQYF.